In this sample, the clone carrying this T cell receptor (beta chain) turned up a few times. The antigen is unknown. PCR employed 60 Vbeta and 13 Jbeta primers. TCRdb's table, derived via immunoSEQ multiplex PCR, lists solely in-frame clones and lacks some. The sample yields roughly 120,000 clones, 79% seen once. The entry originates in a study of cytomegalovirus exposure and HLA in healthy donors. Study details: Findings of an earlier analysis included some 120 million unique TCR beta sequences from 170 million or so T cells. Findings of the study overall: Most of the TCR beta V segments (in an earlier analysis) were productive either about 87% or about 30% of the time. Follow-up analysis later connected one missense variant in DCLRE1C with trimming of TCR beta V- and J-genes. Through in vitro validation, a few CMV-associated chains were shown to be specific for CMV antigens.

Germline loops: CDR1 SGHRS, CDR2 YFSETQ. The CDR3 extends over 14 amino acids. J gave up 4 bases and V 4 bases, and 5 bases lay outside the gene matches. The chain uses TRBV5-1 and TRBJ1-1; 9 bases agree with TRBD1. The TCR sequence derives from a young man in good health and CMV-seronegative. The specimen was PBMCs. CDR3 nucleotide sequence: TGCGCCAGCAGCCAGGGACAGGGTCCCACTGAAGCTTTCTTT. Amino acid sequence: CASSQGQGPTEAFF.